This note documents a single TCR beta chain sequence. The clone's antigen remains unknown. No base quality information exists; no much larger clone differs at one position. For sequencing of the TCRbeta CDR3 region, genomic DNA was extracted from the sorted cells. TCRbeta CDR3 regions were sequenced using the immunoSEQ Assay. The source is immuneACCESS, and TCRdb retained only in-frame sequences with V and J called. Part of the clones is not carried over; for the studies checked, unresolved V genes explain less than half of this, and the remainder is unexplained. The sample table lists approximately 90,000 clones, approximately 86% of them with a count of one. The ten largest account for 3.5% to 4% of the sample. This sample is part of a study of OX40 agonist ivuxolimab in advanced cancers. Background for the entire study: Ivuxolimab, which targeted the costimulatory receptor OX40 (CD134), was an agonistic, fully human IgG2 monoclonal antibody. Intravenous ivuxolimab was administered to patients every 2 weeks at six dose levels: 0.01, 0.1, 0.3, 1.5, 3 and 10 mg/kg. Of the roughly 54 patients in dose escalation, 19 had hepatocellular carcinoma, some 15 had melanoma, 9 had renal cell carcinoma and 9 had head and neck cancer. A male proportion of around 81% and a mean age of approximately 61 years, ranging from 23 to 79, were recorded for the dose-escalation cohort. Patients were allowed to have had prior anti-PD-1, anti-PD-L1 or anti-CTLA-4 therapy, and approximately 40% of the dose-escalation patients had previously received checkpoint inhibitors. Partial responses occurred in three dose-escalation patients, of whom one had hepatocellular carcinoma and two had cutaneous melanoma. Peripheral TCRbeta sequencing aimed to test whether ivuxolimab altered TCR sequence diversity and caused clonal T-cell expansion. The paper covers the monotherapy dose-escalation part of the phase I ivuxolimab trial, which included N of about 50 patients. What the authors observed across the whole study: In the 0.1-3.0 mg/kg groups, partial responders were among the patients with the lowest normalized peripheral clonal expansion, particularly in CD8+ T cells. At doses of 0.1 to 3.0 mg/kg, clonal expansion of both CD4+ and CD8+ blood T cells was observed from baseline to week 6. Low levels of normalized T-cell clonal expansion were also seen in some patients who did not respond. After ivuxolimab, expanded clones were on average more numerous among CD8+ T cells than among CD4+ T cells. The antigen specificity of the clonally expanded peripheral T cells was not determined.

The germline V gene (reference sequence) yields LNHDA for CDR1 and SQIVND for CDR2. CDR3 length: 13 amino acids, cysteine to phenylalanine. Solely the CDR3 DNA is kept, with 39 bases framed from the first base. V drops 6 bases and J drops 0 bases, leaving 7 bases in between. Patients with autoimmune disease history or receiving systemic immunosuppression were excluded from the trial. Peripheral blood for TCR sequencing was collected from all dose cohorts at baseline, on cycle 4 day 1, and on cycle 7 day 1. Samples were obtained from an open-label, multicenter, first-in-human phase I dose-escalation trial of ivuxolimab. Adults with locally advanced or metastatic head and neck squamous cell, hepatocellular, melanoma or renal cell carcinoma were enrolled in the trial. CD4+ and CD8+ T cells were sorted separately from peripheral blood before TCR sequencing.

The rearranged chain carries TRBV19 and TRBJ2-3; no D gene is confidently identified. The TCR was taken from an adult with an advanced solid tumor such as melanoma, head and neck, liver or kidney cancer. The sequenced sample was CD4+ or CD8+ T cells sorted from blood, obtained in a trial of the OX40 agonist ivuxolimab. The CDR3 protein sequence reads: CASRGRSTDTQYF. In nucleotide form, the sequence is TGTGCCAGTAGAGGCAGAAGCACAGATACGCAGTATTTT.